This T cell receptor beta chain was profiled in a study of blood T cell repertoires in COVID-19. Living in about two dozen US areas, the participants were between roughly 18 and 89 years of age. Clones were read by immunoSEQ multiplex PCR, and TCRdb kept only the in-frame ones, dropping some. The repertoire holds a few hundred thousand clones, with roughly 90% as singletons. V was pared by 0 bases and J by 0 bases, with 12 bases between. The CDR3 sequence is 16 residues long. Germline V gene data show CDR1 as KGHSH and CDR2 as LQKENI. This sequence was found in a woman younger than 35 who had recovered from COVID-19. The chain uses TRBV18 and TRBJ2-7; D remains ambiguous. The material sequenced was PBMCs or T cells enriched from blood (not recorded which). The CDR3 bases are TGTGCCAGCTCACCACCGTTGGCCTCCGCCTCCTACGAGCAGTACTTC. Its protein is CASSPPLASASYEQYF.